Listed below are T cell receptor beta chains from one sample, sequenced in a study of siplizumab effects on memory and regulatory T cells. Generated by immunoSEQ multiplex PCR, the TCRdb table keeps only in-frame clones and is missing some. The sample records around 94,000 clones, about 94% being singletons. The source material was CD4+ T cells sorted from blood. Every receptor here comes from a human donor in good health. Each CDR3 is given with its conserved first and last residue. The order of the fields is V gene, CDR3 length, clone size, J gene, D gene, CDR3 DNA, CDR3 protein. A D gene is named only where the DNA matches it firmly. For some rows the clone size is stated as once, few or many, or as a class when expanded; others skip it.

V gene: TRBV28
CDR3 length: 15
clone size: .
J gene: TRBJ1-3
D gene: .
CDR3 DNA: TGTGCCAGCAGGCATAGGACAGTCTCTGGAAACACCATATATTTT
CDR3 protein: CASRHRTVSGNTIYF

V gene: TRBV30
CDR3 length: 13
clone size: .
J gene: TRBJ1-5
D gene: .
CDR3 DNA: TGTGCCTGGAGTGACAGTGGCAATCAGCCCCAGCATTTT
CDR3 protein: CAWSDSGNQPQHF

V gene: TRBV19
CDR3 length: 15
clone size: .
J gene: TRBJ2-6
D gene: .
CDR3 DNA: TGTGCCAGTAGTCAACCGTTCTCTGGGGCCAACGTCCTGACTTTC
CDR3 protein: CASSQPFSGANVLTF

V gene: TRBV5-4
CDR3 length: 15
clone size: .
J gene: TRBJ2-1
D gene: .
CDR3 DNA: TGTGCCAGCAGCTCAGAGGCGGGTGGCAGCGCTGAGCAGTTCTTC
CDR3 protein: CASSSEAGGSAEQFF

V gene: TRBV7-9
CDR3 length: 15
clone size: .
J gene: TRBJ2-3
D gene: TRBD2
CDR3 DNA: TGTGCCAGCCGCCGGGAGGGTGCGAGCACAGATACGCAGTATTTT
CDR3 protein: CASRREGASTDTQYF

V gene: TRBV7-8
CDR3 length: 19
clone size: .
J gene: TRBJ2-1
D gene: TRBD1
CDR3 DNA: TGTGCCAGCAGCTTAGGTAGGGGGCTATACTCAAAATCCTACAATGAGCAGTTCTTC
CDR3 protein: CASSLGRGLYSKSYNEQFF

V gene: TRBV30
CDR3 length: 14
clone size: .
J gene: TRBJ1-4
D gene: .
CDR3 DNA: TGTGCCTGGAGTGTACGACGGATTAATGAAAAACTGTTTTTT
CDR3 protein: CAWSVRRINEKLFF

V gene: TRBV4-1
CDR3 length: 16
clone size: .
J gene: TRBJ2-7
D gene: TRBD2
CDR3 DNA: TGCGCCAGCAGCCAAGAAGGAGCGGGAGGGCCTCGCGAGCAGTACTTC
CDR3 protein: CASSQEGAGGPREQYF

V gene: TRBV4-2
CDR3 length: 17
clone size: .
J gene: TRBJ2-1
D gene: TRBD2
CDR3 DNA: TGTGCCAGCAGCCAAGAGGTCGTACTAGCGGGAGCGAATGAGCAGTTCTTC
CDR3 protein: CASSQEVVLAGANEQFF

V gene: TRBV25-1
CDR3 length: 17
clone size: .
J gene: TRBJ2-5
D gene: TRBD2
CDR3 DNA: TGTGCCAGCAGTGCGCCCCAGACTAGCGGGCTCCAAGAGACCCAGTACTTC
CDR3 protein: CASSAPQTSGLQETQYF

V gene: TRBV6-5
CDR3 length: 15
clone size: .
J gene: TRBJ2-3
D gene: TRBD2
CDR3 DNA: TGTGCCAGCAGATCCCCGGGACTAGGAGGGGTTACGCAGTATTTT
CDR3 protein: CASRSPGLGGVTQYF

V gene: TRBV30
CDR3 length: 12
clone size: .
J gene: TRBJ1-1
D gene: .
CDR3 DNA: TGTGCCTGGAGTAACTTCAACACTGAAGCTTTCTTT
CDR3 protein: CAWSNFNTEAFF

V gene: TRBV19
CDR3 length: 16
clone size: .
J gene: TRBJ2-1
D gene: TRBD2
CDR3 DNA: TGTGCCAGTAGTATAACGCGGGAGGCCATTTACAATGAGCAGTTCTTC
CDR3 protein: CASSITREAIYNEQFF

V gene: TRBV28
CDR3 length: 15
clone size: once
J gene: TRBJ2-3
D gene: .
CDR3 DNA: TGTGCCAGCTCCTTATCCGGGGTCGCCTCAGATACGCAGTATTTT
CDR3 protein: CASSLSGVASDTQYF

V gene: TRBV18
CDR3 length: 13
clone size: few
J gene: TRBJ1-5
D gene: .
CDR3 DNA: TGTGCCAGCTCGCCCGGACTCAATCAGCCCCAGCATTTT
CDR3 protein: CASSPGLNQPQHF

V gene: TRBV19
CDR3 length: 12
clone size: .
J gene: TRBJ2-5
D gene: .
CDR3 DNA: TGTGCCAGCGGCCAAAAGAGGGAGACCCAGTACTTC
CDR3 protein: CASGQKRETQYF

V gene: TRBV5-1
CDR3 length: 13
clone size: once
J gene: TRBJ2-1
D gene: TRBD2
CDR3 DNA: TGCGCCAGCAGCTTTACAGTAGCGGGAGAGCAGTTCTTC
CDR3 protein: CASSFTVAGEQFF

V gene: TRBV7-9
CDR3 length: 14
clone size: once
J gene: TRBJ2-1
D gene: TRBD1
CDR3 DNA: TGTGCCAGCAGCCCAACAGGGGATTTCAATGAGCAGTTCTTC
CDR3 protein: CASSPTGDFNEQFF

V gene: TRBV28
CDR3 length: 12
clone size: .
J gene: TRBJ1-2
D gene: TRBD1
CDR3 DNA: TGTGCCAGCAGTGCGACAGGGTATGGCTACACCTTC
CDR3 protein: CASSATGYGYTF

V gene: TRBV7-6
CDR3 length: 15
clone size: few
J gene: TRBJ2-2
D gene: .
CDR3 DNA: TGTGCCAGCAGCTTAGTAATAGGGATCACCGGGGAGCTGTTTTTT
CDR3 protein: CASSLVIGITGELFF

V gene: TRBV2
CDR3 length: 12
clone size: .
J gene: TRBJ2-2
D gene: .
CDR3 DNA: TGTGCCAGCAAGGTTGACTCCGGGGAGCTGTTTTTT
CDR3 protein: CASKVDSGELFF

V gene: TRBV30
CDR3 length: 15
clone size: few
J gene: TRBJ1-2
D gene: .
CDR3 DNA: TGTGCCTGGAGTGCTCATCTAATCGGAGAGGATGGCTACACCTTC
CDR3 protein: CAWSAHLIGEDGYTF

V gene: TRBV6-1
CDR3 length: 14
clone size: .
J gene: TRBJ2-7
D gene: .
CDR3 DNA: TGTGCCAGCAGTGACAGGTCTGGGAACTACGAGCAGTACTTC
CDR3 protein: CASSDRSGNYEQYF

V gene: TRBV15
CDR3 length: 20
clone size: .
J gene: TRBJ2-1
D gene: .
CDR3 DNA: TGTGCCACCAGCAAAGACCGGGACAGGTTTGGACTAGCGACCTACAATGAGCAGTTCTTC
CDR3 protein: CATSKDRDRFGLATYNEQFF

V gene: TRBV6-5
CDR3 length: 11
clone size: .
J gene: TRBJ1-2
D gene: .
CDR3 DNA: TGTGCCAGCAGTTCGGGGTACGGCTACACCTTC
CDR3 protein: CASSSGYGYTF

V gene: TRBV9
CDR3 length: 15
clone size: .
J gene: TRBJ1-2
D gene: .
CDR3 DNA: TGTGCCAGCAGCGTTTCAAGCAAACACTCAAGTGGCTACACCTTC
CDR3 protein: CASSVSSKHSSGYTF

V gene: TRBV28
CDR3 length: 12
clone size: .
J gene: TRBJ2-7
D gene: .
CDR3 DNA: TGTGCCAGCAGACGGACCGCCTACGAGCAGTACTTC
CDR3 protein: CASRRTAYEQYF

V gene: TRBV7-9
CDR3 length: 11
clone size: .
J gene: TRBJ2-7
D gene: .
CDR3 DNA: TGTGCCAGCAGCTTAACAGACGCGCAGTACTTC
CDR3 protein: CASSLTDAQYF

V gene: TRBV18
CDR3 length: 17
clone size: .
J gene: TRBJ2-1
D gene: .
CDR3 DNA: TGTGCCAGCTCACAAGGATCAGGACCCGCCGTGGGGGGTGAGCAGTTCTTC
CDR3 protein: CASSQGSGPAVGGEQFF

V gene: TRBV29-1
CDR3 length: 14
clone size: .
J gene: TRBJ2-3
D gene: .
CDR3 DNA: TGCAGCGCCCCCGCTGCGGGGCGAACAGATACGCAGTATTTT
CDR3 protein: CSAPAAGRTDTQYF

V gene: TRBV18
CDR3 length: 15
clone size: .
J gene: TRBJ1-5
D gene: .
CDR3 DNA: TGTGCCAGCTCACTCTACGAAGGAGACGTGGGGCCCCAGCATTTT
CDR3 protein: CASSLYEGDVGPQHF

V gene: TRBV4-2
CDR3 length: 14
clone size: .
J gene: TRBJ1-2
D gene: .
CDR3 DNA: TGTGCCAGCAGCCAAGATTCAAGAAGCTATGGCTACACCTTC
CDR3 protein: CASSQDSRSYGYTF

V gene: TRBV6-5
CDR3 length: 13
clone size: .
J gene: TRBJ2-3
D gene: .
CDR3 DNA: TGTGCCAGCTGGGGGGCGTACACAGATACGCAGTATTTT
CDR3 protein: CASWGAYTDTQYF

V gene: TRBV29-1
CDR3 length: 12
clone size: .
J gene: TRBJ2-3
D gene: .
CDR3 DNA: TGCAGCGTTGGGCCCGGAACGGATACGCAGTATTTT
CDR3 protein: CSVGPGTDTQYF

V gene: TRBV9
CDR3 length: 15
clone size: .
J gene: TRBJ2-1
D gene: TRBD2
CDR3 DNA: TGTGCCAGCAGTGAAGCGGGAGACAGAGCCAATGAGCAGTTCTTC
CDR3 protein: CASSEAGDRANEQFF

V gene: TRBV18
CDR3 length: 17
clone size: .
J gene: TRBJ2-3
D gene: TRBD1
CDR3 DNA: TGTGCCAGCTCACCACTTCAGGGGGTGTCTCCATCTGATACGCAGTATTTT
CDR3 protein: CASSPLQGVSPSDTQYF

V gene: TRBV11-2
CDR3 length: 15
clone size: .
J gene: TRBJ1-1
D gene: .
CDR3 DNA: TGTGCCAGCACTCACTTAGTGGCCTCATTCACTGAAGCTTTCTTT
CDR3 protein: CASTHLVASFTEAFF

V gene: TRBV18
CDR3 length: 15
clone size: .
J gene: TRBJ1-4
D gene: .
CDR3 DNA: TGTGCCAGCTCACCCGGAGGATCTTTAGGGGAAAAACTGTTTTTT
CDR3 protein: CASSPGGSLGEKLFF

V gene: TRBV29-1
CDR3 length: 19
clone size: .
J gene: TRBJ2-2
D gene: TRBD2
CDR3 DNA: TGCAGCGTTGGAATAAGACGACTAGCGGGAGGACCGAACACCGGGGAGCTGTTTTTT
CDR3 protein: CSVGIRRLAGGPNTGELFF

V gene: TRBV18
CDR3 length: 13
clone size: .
J gene: TRBJ1-6
D gene: .
CDR3 DNA: TGTGCCAGCTCAGAAGATTCTAATTCACCCCTCCACTTT
CDR3 protein: CASSEDSNSPLHF

V gene: TRBV11-2
CDR3 length: 14
clone size: .
J gene: TRBJ2-1
D gene: .
CDR3 DNA: TGTGCCAGCAGCTCCCAGCGACTAGACAATGAGCAGTTCTTC
CDR3 protein: CASSSQRLDNEQFF